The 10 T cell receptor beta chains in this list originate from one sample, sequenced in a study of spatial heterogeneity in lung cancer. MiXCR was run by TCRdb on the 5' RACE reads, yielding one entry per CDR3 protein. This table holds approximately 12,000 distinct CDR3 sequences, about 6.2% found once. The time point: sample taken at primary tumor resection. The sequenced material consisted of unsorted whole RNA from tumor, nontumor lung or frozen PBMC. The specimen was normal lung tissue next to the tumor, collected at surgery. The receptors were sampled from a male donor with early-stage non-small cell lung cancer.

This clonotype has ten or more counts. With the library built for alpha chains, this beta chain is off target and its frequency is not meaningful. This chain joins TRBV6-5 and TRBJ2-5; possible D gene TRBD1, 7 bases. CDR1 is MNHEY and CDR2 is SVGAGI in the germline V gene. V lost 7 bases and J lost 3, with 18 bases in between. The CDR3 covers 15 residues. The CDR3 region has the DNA TGTGCCAGCAATGATAACAGGGGCGGGAAAGAGACCCAGTACTTC. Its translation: CASNDNRGGKETQYF.

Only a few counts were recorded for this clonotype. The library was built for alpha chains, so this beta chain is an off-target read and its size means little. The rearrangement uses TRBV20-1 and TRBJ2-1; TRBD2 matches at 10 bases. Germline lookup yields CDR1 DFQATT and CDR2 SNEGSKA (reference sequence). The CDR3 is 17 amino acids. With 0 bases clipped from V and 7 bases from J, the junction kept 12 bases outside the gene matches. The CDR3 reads CSARDPRASGRSNEQFF. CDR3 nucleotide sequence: TGCAGTGCTAGAGATCCTCGGGCTAGCGGGAGAAGTAATGAGCAGTTCTTC.

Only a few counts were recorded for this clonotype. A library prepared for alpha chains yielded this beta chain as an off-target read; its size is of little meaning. The chain's CDR3 is CASSTVPQGSMNTEAFF. The DNA for the CDR3 is TGTGCCAGCAGTACTGTCCCCCAGGGATCCATGAACACTGAAGCTTTCTTT. This chain links TRBV6-6 with TRBJ1-1; maybe TRBD1 (5 bases). The germline gives CDR1 MNHNY, CDR2 SVGAGI (reference sequence). CDR3 length: 17 residues. V lost 5 bases and J 0 bases, leaving 19 bases between the germline ends.

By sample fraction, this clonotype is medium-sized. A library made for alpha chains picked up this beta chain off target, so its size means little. The DNA for the CDR3 is TGCAGTGCTAGCGCTGCGGGACAGGGACTTGGAGATACGCAGTATTTT. Translation gives CSASAAGQGLGDTQYF. The chain links TRBV20-1 to TRBJ2-3; TRBD1 matches 9 bases. CDR1 and CDR2 (germline): DFQATT, SNEGSKA (reference sequence). V shed 3 bases and J 5 bases; nucleotides not matched to a gene: 12. The CDR3 spans 16 residues.

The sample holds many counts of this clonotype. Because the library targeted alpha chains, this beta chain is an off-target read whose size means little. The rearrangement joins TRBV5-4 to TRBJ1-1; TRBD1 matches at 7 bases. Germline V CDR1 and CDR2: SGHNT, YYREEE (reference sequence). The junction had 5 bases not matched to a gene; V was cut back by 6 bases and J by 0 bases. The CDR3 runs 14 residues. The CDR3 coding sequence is TGTGCCAGCAAAACAGGGGAATTGAACACTGAAGCTTTCTTT. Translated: CASKTGELNTEAFF.

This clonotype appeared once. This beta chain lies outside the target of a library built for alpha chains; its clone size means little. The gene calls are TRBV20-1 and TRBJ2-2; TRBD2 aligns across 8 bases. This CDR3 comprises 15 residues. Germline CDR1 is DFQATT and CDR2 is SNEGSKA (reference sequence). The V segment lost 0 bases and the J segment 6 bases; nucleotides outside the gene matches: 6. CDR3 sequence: CSARDQQAGAGELFF. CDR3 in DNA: TGCAGTGCTAGAGATCAGCAAGCGGGAGCCGGGGAGCTGTTTTTT.

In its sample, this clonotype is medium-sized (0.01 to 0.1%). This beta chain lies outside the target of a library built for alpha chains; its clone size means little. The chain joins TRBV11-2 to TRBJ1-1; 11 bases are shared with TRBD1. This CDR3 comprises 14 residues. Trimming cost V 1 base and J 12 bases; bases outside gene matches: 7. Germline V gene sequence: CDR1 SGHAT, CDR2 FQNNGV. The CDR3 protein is CASSLGGTGGTTFF. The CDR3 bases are TGTGCCAGCAGCTTAGGAGGGACAGGGGGTACAACTTTCTTT. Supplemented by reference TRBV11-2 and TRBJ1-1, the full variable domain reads EAGVAQSPRYKIIEKRQSVAFWCNPISGHATLYWYQQILGQGPKLLIQFQNNGVVDDSQLPKDRFSAERLKGVDSTLKIQPAKLEDSAVYLCASSLGGTGGTTFFGQGTRLTVV.

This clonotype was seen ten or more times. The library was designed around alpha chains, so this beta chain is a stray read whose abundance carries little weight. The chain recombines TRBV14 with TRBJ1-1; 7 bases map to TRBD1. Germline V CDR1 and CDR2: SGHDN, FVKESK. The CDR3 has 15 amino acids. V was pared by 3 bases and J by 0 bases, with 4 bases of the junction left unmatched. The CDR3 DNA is TGTGCCAGCAGCCATATGGGACAGATGAACACTGAAGCTTTCTTT. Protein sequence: CASSHMGQMNTEAFF.

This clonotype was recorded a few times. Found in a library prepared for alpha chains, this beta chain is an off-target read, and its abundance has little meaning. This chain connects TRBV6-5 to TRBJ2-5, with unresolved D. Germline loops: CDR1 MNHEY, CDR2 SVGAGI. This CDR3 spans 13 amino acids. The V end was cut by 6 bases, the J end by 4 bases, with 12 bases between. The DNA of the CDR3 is TGTGCCAGCAGGAAGAGCCAGGCAGAGACCCAGTACTTC. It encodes CASRKSQAETQYF.

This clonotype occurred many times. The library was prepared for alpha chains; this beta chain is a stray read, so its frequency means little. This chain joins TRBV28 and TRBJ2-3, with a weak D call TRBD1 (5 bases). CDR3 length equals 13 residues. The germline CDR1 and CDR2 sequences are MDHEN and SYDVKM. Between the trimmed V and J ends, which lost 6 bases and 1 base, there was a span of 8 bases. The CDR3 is CASRGPGTDTQYF. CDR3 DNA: TGTGCCAGCAGGGGGCCCGGCACAGATACGCAGTATTTT. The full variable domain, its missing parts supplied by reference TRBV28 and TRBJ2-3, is DVKVTQSSRYLVKRTGEKVFLECVQDMDHENMFWYRQDPGLGLRLIYFSYDVKMKEKGDIPEGYSVSREKKERFSLILESASTNQTSMYLCASRGPGTDTQYFGPGTRLTVL.